This entry lists 20 T cell receptor beta chains sequenced from one sample in a study of OX40 agonist ivuxolimab in advanced cancers. Profiled with immunoSEQ multiplex PCR; TCRdb holds only in-frame clones, not every one. Of about 46,000 clones in the sample, roughly nine tenths were seen once. Sequenced material: CD4+ or CD8+ T cells sorted from blood, taken in a trial of the OX40 agonist ivuxolimab. The receptor source for this set is an adult with an advanced solid tumor such as melanoma, head and neck, liver or kidney cancer.

This chain connects TRBV19 to TRBJ2-2, with 7 nucleotides matching TRBD1. Trimming took 6 bases from V and 6 from J; bases not matched to a gene: 10. The CDR3 consists of 15 residues. In germline, CDR1 is LNHDA, CDR2 SQIVND (reference sequence). The CDR3 DNA sequence: TGTGCCAGTAGACCTGACAGGGAACTGGCCGGGGAGCTGTTTTTT. Protein sequence: CASRPDRELAGELFF. The variable domain in full, completed from reference TRBV19 and TRBJ2-2, reads DGGITQSPKYLFRKEGQNVTLSCEQNLNHDAMYWYRQDPGQGLRLIYYSQIVNDFQKGDIAEGYSVSREKKESFPLTVTSAQKNPTAFYLCASRPDRELAGELFFGEGSRLTVL.

The chain carries TRBV28 and TRBJ1-5; 8 bases match TRBD1. The germline CDR1 and CDR2 sequences are MDHEN and SYDVKM. Trimming at V came to 3 bases and at J to 6 bases, leaving 4 bases not matched to a gene. There are 14 residues in the CDR3. Here the CDR3 DNA reads TGTGCCAGCAGTTTGGGCCAGGGGGCTCAGCCCCAGCATTTT. Amino acid sequence: CASSLGQGAQPQHF.

The chain joins TRBV7-2 to TRBJ2-7, with 8 bases lining up with TRBD1. The CDR3 spans 15 residues. CDR1 SGHTA and CDR2 FQGNSA come from the germline V gene. V was pared by 1 base and J by 3 bases, with 5 bases of the junction left unmatched. CDR3 sequence reads: CASSLEGQGFYEQYF. In DNA form, the CDR3 reads TGTGCCAGCAGCTTAGAAGGACAGGGTTTCTACGAGCAGTACTTC.

This rearrangement joins TRBV4-1 to TRBJ2-1, with 7 bases matching TRBD1. The CDR3 loop spans 18 amino acids. The trim removed 3 bases at V and 1 base at J, leaving 12 bases unmatched. Germline V lookup: CDR1 MGHRA, CDR2 YSYEKL. CDR3 sequence: CASSHSGPQGTSYNEQFF. In nucleotides, the CDR3 is TGCGCCAGCAGCCATTCGGGCCCACAGGGGACATCCTACAATGAGCAGTTCTTC.

The gene calls are TRBV28 and TRBJ2-3, with D tentatively TRBD2 (5 bases). CDR3 length: 13 amino acids. Looked up from germline, CDR1 is MDHEN and CDR2 is SYDVKM. V lost 5 bases and J 5 bases, leaving 11 bases between the germline ends. DNA for the CDR3: TGTGCCAGCAGTATCCATCGGGGAGATACGCAGTATTTT. It yields the protein CASSIHRGDTQYF.

The rearrangement links TRBV27 to TRBJ1-1; weak D call: TRBD1 (6 bases). Germline V gene lookup returns CDR1 MNHEY and CDR2 SMNVEV (reference sequence). The V and J ends lost 6 bases and 3 bases respectively, with 17 bases between them. The CDR3 covers 15 residues. In DNA, the CDR3 is TGTGCCAGCAGCCTCTGGGGGGCGAGGGACACTGAAGCTTTCTTT. Amino acid sequence: CASSLWGARDTEAFF.

This chain links TRBV18 with TRBJ2-5, with no clear D. The V end lost 0 bases, the J end lost 3 bases, and 5 bases lay between the germline ends. CDR1 is KGHSH and CDR2 is LQKENI in the germline V gene. The CDR3 extends over 13 amino acids. In DNA form, the CDR3 reads TGTGCCAGCTCACCACCGGTTGAAGAGACCCAGTACTTC. Its translation: CASSPPVEETQYF.

In the case of this clone: At one of its ends the junction is not consistent with the germline gene, which may arise from a read error. Other DNA sequences within the sample encode an identical CDR3. This chain links TRBV29-1 with TRBJ2-1, with 7 positions matching TRBD2. The CDR3 covers 14 residues. The germline CDR1 and CDR2 sequences are SQVTM and ANQGSEA. The CDR3 loop is CSVITSATYNEQFF. Here the CDR3 DNA reads TGCAGCGTTATTACTAGCGCCACCTACAATGAACAGTTCTTC.

This rearrangement joins TRBV15 to TRBJ1-4; 7 nucleotides match TRBD1. The germline CDR1 and CDR2 sequences are LNHNV and YYDKDF (reference sequence). This CDR3 spans 17 amino acids. V shed 5 bases, J shed 0 bases, and the junction held 9 bases outside the gene matches. This chain's CDR3 is CATSGKGTVATNEKLFF. The CDR3 region has the DNA TGTGCCACCAGCGGAAAAGGGACAGTTGCAACTAATGAAAAACTGTTTTTT.

This chain uses TRBV4-1 with TRBJ2-1; D might be TRBD1 (6 bases). Trimming took off 1 base at V and 5 bases at J, with 21 bases between the two ends. In germline, CDR1 is MGHRA, CDR2 YSYEKL. This CDR3 is 18 amino acids long. CDR3 loop: CASSQVIYRVGNDNEQFF. Written as DNA, the CDR3 is TGCGCCAGCAGCCAAGTGATCTACAGGGTCGGGAACGACAATGAGCAGTTCTTC.

The rearrangement joins TRBV5-1 to TRBJ1-4; D gene uncertain. Germline V gene lookup returns CDR1 SGHRS and CDR2 YFSETQ. The ends were cut back, 0 bases at V and 7 bases at J, with 7 bases in the middle. This CDR3 is built from 13 residues. CDR3 sequence reads: CASSLGRGEKLFF. The CDR3 DNA follows: TGCGCCAGCAGCTTGGGTCGGGGTGAAAAACTGTTTTTT.

This sequence joins TRBV25-1 and TRBJ1-5, with D perhaps TRBD1 (5 bases). The CDR3 loop spans 14 amino acids. Germline CDR1 is MGHDK and CDR2 is SYGVNS. The V end was cut by 2 bases, the J end by 7 bases, with 12 bases between. This chain's CDR3 is CASSENLGEQPQHF. Written as DNA, the CDR3 is TGTGCCAGCAGTGAAAATCTGGGGGAACAGCCCCAGCATTTT.

CDR3 coding DNA: TGTGCCAGCAGTTTATCGGTAGGGGCAGAGCGGGGATTCTACGAGCAGTACTTC. This translates into CASSLSVGAERGFYEQYF. The J gene is TRBJ2-7, the V gene TRBV27, with 7 bases matching TRBD2. The germline gives CDR1 MNHEY, CDR2 SMNVEV (reference sequence). The CDR3 spans 18 residues. J was trimmed by 3 bases and V by 0 bases; bases with no gene match: 14.

This chain links TRBV5-1 with TRBJ2-7; D might be TRBD1 or TRBD2, each matching 5 bases. The germline gives CDR1 SGHRS, CDR2 YFSETQ. The CDR3 spans 15 residues. V was shortened by 4 bases and J by 5 bases, with 19 bases between the two germline ends. The CDR3 spells CASSLSAGTKNEQYF. The CDR3 DNA sequence: TGCGCCAGCAGCCTCTCCGCCGGGACCAAAAACGAGCAGTACTTC.

The J gene is TRBJ2-1, the V gene TRBV5-4; 12 bases line up with TRBD1. This CDR3 has 16 amino acids. Germline CDR1 and CDR2: SGHNT and YYREEE (reference sequence). V shed 4 bases and J 5 bases; nucleotides not matched to a gene: 7. The CDR3 DNA sequence: TGTGCCAGCAGCCCGGGGGACAGGGGGCCGGACAATGAGCAGTTCTTC. Amino acid sequence: CASSPGDRGPDNEQFF.

V gene TRBV28 combines with J gene TRBJ2-1; D gene ambiguous. The germline V gene encodes CDR1 MDHEN and CDR2 SYDVKM. This CDR3 has 16 amino acids. The V end lost 2 bases, the J end lost 2 bases, and 13 bases lay between the germline ends. This chain's CDR3 is CASSLPGPLPYNEQFF. The CDR3 nucleotides read TGTGCCAGCAGTTTACCCGGTCCCCTACCCTACAATGAGCAGTTCTTC.

This sequence joins TRBV18 and TRBJ1-2, with 8 positions matching TRBD1. V shed 1 base and J 1 base; nucleotides not matched to a gene: 14. The germline V gene has CDR1 KGHSH and CDR2 LQKENI. The CDR3 contains 19 residues. This CDR3 reads CASSPRSGTGEFYNYGYTF. CDR3 in DNA: TGTGCCAGCTCACCACGGTCCGGGACAGGCGAATTCTATAACTATGGCTACACCTTC.

The rearrangement uses TRBV7-9 and TRBJ2-7; D gene unclear. V shed 2 bases and J shed 3 bases, with 5 bases lying between them. Germline-derived CDR1 and CDR2 are SEHNR and FQNEAQ (reference sequence). The CDR3 consists of 12 residues. CDR3 DNA: TGTGCCAGCAGCTTAACTGGCTACGAGCAGTACTTC. Encoded protein: CASSLTGYEQYF.

This clone is labeled medium-sized (0.01 to 0.1%). The chain uses TRBV9 and TRBJ2-7; D remains unclear. CDR3 length: 13 amino acids. Germline V gene lookup returns CDR1 SGDLS and CDR2 YYNGEE. V was shortened by 1 base and J by 1 base, with 6 bases between the two germline ends. For the CDR3, the DNA is TGTGCCAGCAGCGTAACCGAATCCTACGAGCAGTACTTC. It encodes CASSVTESYEQYF.

The V call is TRBV7-9, the J call TRBJ2-5, with D perhaps matching TRBD1 (6 bases). Germline-derived CDR1 and CDR2 are SEHNR and FQNEAQ (reference sequence). This CDR3 region has 14 residues. Trimming pared 5 bases from V and 3 bases from J, leaving 13 bases between. The CDR3 sequence is CASSMMGQEETQYF. CDR3 DNA: TGTGCCAGCAGCATGATGGGACAAGAAGAGACCCAGTACTTC.